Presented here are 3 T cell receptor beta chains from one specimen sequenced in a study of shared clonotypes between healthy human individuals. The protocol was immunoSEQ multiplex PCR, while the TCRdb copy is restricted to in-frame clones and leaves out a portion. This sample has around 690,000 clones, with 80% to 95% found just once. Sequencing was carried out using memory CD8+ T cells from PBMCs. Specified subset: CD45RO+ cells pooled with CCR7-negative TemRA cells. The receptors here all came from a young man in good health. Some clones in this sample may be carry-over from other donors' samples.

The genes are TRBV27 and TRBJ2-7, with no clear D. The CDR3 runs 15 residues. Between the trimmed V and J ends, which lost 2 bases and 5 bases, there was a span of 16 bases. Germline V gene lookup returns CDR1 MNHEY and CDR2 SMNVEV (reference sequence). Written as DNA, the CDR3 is TGTGCCAGCAGTTTAGGGTTGGGTGCTCTTAACGAGCAGTACTTC. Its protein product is CASSLGLGALNEQYF.

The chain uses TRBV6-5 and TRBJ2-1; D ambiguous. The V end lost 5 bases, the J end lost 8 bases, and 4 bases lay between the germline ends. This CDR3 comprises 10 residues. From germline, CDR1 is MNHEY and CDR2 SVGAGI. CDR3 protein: CASSDYEQFF. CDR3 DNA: TGTGCCAGCAGTGATTATGAGCAGTTCTTC.

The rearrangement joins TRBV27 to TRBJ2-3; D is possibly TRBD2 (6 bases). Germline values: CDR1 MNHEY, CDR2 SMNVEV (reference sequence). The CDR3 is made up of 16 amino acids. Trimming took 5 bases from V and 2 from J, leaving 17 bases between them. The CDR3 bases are TGTGCCAGCAGTATCGGGCGGGACCGACACACAGATACGCAGTATTTT. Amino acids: CASSIGRDRHTDTQYF.